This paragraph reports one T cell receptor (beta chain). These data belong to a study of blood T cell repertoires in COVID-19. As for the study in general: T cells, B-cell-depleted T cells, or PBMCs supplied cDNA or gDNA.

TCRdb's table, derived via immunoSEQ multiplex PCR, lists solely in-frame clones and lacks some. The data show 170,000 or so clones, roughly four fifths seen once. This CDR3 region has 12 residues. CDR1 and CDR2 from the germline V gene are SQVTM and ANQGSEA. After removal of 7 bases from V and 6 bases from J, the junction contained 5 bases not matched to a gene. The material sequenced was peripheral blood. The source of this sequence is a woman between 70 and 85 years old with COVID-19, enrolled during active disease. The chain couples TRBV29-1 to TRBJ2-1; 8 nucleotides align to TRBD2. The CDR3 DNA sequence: TGCAGCGGCCTTACTAGCGGCAATGAGCAGTTCTTC. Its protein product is CSGLTSGNEQFF.